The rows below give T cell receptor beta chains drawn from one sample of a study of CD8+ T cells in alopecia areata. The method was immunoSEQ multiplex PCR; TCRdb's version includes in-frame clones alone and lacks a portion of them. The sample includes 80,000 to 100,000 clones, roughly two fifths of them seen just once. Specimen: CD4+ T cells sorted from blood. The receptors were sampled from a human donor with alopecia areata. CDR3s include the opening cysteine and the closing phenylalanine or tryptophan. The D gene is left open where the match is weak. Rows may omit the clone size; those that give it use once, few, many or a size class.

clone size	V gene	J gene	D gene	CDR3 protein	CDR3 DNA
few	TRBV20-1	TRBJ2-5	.	CSARPGETQYF	TGCAGTGCTAGACCAGGGGAGACCCAGTACTTC
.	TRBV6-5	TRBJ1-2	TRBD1	CASRPDRDDYGYTF	TGTGCCAGCAGACCCGACAGGGATGATTATGGCTACACCTTC
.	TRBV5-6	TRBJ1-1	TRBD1	CASSPGTGVRSFF	TGTGCCAGCAGCCCTGGGACAGGGGTCAGATCTTTCTTT
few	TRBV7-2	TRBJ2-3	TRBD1	CASSLVVGTGRSTDTQYF	TGTGCCAGCAGCTTAGTAGTAGGGACAGGGAGGAGTACAGATACGCAGTATTTT
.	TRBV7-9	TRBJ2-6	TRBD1	CASSSQGAAGANVLTF	TGTGCCAGCAGCTCACAGGGGGCTGCGGGGGCCAACGTCCTGACTTTC
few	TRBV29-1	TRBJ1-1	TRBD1	CSVEEGAATEAFF	TGCAGCGTTGAGGAGGGGGCGGCCACTGAAGCTTTCTTT
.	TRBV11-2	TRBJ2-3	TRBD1	CASSAPKSGGTQYF	TGTGCCAGCAGCGCCCCGAAATCAGGGGGTACGCAGTATTTT
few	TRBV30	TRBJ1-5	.	CAWSRGDNQPQHF	TGTGCCTGGTCAAGGGGAGACAATCAGCCCCAGCATTTT
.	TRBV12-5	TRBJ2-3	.	CASGLVAKGPTDTQYF	TGTGCTAGTGGTTTGGTAGCGAAGGGTCCCACAGATACGCAGTATTTT
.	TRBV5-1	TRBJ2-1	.	CASRPGEKDEQFF	TGCGCCAGCAGGCCCGGGGAAAAGGATGAGCAGTTCTTC
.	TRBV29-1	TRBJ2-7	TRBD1	CSVEAPYRSGTGYFEQYF	TGCAGCGTTGAAGCCCCCTATCGCTCCGGGACAGGGTATTTCGAGCAGTACTTC
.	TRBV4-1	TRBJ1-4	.	CASSPTGAQEKLFF	TGCGCCAGCAGCCCTACGGGGGCCCAAGAAAAACTGTTTTTT
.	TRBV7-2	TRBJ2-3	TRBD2	CASSLGLATDTQYF	TGTGCCAGCAGCCTCGGACTAGCGACAGATACGCAGTATTTT
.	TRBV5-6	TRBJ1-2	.	CASSLVQSDYGYTF	TGTGCCAGCAGCTTGGTTCAATCGGACTATGGCTACACCTTC
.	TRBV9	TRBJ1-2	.	CASSARLSATGGYTF	TGTGCCAGCAGCGCCAGACTTTCCGCCACGGGGGGCTACACCTTC
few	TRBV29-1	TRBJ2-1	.	CSVEWVRYNEQFF	TGCAGCGTTGAGTGGGTTCGCTACAATGAGCAGTTCTTC
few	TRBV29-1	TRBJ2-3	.	CSARTPTDTQYF	TGCAGCGCCCGGACCCCCACAGATACGCAGTATTTT
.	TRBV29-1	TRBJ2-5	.	CSVVWGKETQYF	TGCAGCGTTGTGTGGGGGAAAGAGACCCAGTACTTC